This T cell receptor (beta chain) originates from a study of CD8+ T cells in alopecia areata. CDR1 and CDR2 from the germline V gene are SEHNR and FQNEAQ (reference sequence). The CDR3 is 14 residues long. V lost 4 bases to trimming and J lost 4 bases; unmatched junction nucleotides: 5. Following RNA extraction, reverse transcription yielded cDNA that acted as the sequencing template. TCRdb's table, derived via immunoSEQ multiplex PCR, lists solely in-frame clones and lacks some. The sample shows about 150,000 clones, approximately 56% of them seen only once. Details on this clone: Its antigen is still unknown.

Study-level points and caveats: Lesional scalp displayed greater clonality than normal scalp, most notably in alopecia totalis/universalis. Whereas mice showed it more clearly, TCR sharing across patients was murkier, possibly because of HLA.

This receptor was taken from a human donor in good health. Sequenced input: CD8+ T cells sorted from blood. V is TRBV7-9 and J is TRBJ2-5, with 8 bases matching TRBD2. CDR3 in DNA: TGTGCCAGCAGCTCAGCGGGAGTGGGAGAGACCCAGTACTTC. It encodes CASSSAGVGETQYF.